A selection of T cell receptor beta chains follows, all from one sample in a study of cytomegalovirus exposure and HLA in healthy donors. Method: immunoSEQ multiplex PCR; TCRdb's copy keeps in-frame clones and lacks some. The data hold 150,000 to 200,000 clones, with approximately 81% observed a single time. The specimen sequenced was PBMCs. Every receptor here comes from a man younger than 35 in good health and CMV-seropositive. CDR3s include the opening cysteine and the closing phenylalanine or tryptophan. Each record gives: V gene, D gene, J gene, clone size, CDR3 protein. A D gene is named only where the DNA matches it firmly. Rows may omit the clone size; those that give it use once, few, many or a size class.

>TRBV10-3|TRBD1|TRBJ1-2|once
CAIRPRDSSYGYTF
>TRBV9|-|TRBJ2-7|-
CASSAGEAGGYEQYF
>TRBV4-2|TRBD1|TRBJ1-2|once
CASSQTQGTFYGYTF
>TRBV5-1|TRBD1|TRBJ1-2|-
CASGPGQENYGYTF
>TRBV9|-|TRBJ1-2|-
CASSPEGGGSNINYGYTF
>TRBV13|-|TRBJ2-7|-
CASSHGGRDEQYF
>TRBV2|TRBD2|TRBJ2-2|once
CASNPASGSVAGELFF
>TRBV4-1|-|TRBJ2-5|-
CASSQGPGSQETQYF
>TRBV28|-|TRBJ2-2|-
CASNPRRRGQLNTGELFF
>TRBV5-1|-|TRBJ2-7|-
CASSLGQVLSYEQYF
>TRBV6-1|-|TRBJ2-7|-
CASASGLGYEQYF
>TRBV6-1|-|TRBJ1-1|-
CASSYQGLAFF
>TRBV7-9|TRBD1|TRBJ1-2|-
CASSSTGGNYGYTF
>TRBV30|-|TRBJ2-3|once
CAWTQTASSTDTQYF
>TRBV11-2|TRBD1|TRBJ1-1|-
CASSRTGGEAFF
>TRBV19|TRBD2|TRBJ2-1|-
CASSTGLAGGEQFF
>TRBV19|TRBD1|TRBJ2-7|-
CASSLRGGPGTTYEQYF
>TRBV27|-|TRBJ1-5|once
CASSFGREHQPQHF
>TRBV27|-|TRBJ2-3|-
CASSYSGDTQYF
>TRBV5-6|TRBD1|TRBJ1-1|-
CASSPQGSRTEAFF
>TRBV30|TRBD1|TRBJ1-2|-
CAWSVRQGVVNGYTF
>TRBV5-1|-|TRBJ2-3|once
CASSFDGEDTQYF
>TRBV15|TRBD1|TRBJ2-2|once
CATSSNRGSITGELFF
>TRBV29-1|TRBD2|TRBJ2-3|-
CSVDHGLAGGVADTQYF
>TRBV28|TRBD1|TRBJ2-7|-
CASSRQGGLAYEQYF
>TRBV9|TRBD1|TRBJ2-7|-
CASSVDRGPYEQYF
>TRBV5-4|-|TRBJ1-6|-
CASSLDTGNNSPLHF
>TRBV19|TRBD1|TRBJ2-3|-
CASSTETGYTDTQYF
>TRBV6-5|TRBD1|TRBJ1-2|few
CASTRQGANGYTF
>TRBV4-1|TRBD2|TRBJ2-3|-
CASSPLAGVPTDTQYF
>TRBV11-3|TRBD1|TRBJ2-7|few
CASSSRTGPKSYEQYF
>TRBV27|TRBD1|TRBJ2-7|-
CASSLRQGASDEQYF
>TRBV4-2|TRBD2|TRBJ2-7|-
CASSQGAGDRYEQYF
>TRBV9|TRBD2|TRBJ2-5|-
CASSVGTRQETQYF
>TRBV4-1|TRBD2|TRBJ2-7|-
CASSPPGSGSKNEQYF
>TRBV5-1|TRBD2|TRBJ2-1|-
CASSTRALTGGHEQFF
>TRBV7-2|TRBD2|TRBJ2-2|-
CASRLPGLGTGELFF
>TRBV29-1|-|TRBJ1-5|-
CLVGEIGNQPQHF
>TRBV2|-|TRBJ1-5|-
CASSEEAYSNQPQHF
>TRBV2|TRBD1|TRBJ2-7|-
CASSPTGYYEQYF